These T cell receptor beta chains were read from a single sample in a study of blood T cell repertoires in COVID-19. Generated by immunoSEQ multiplex PCR, the TCRdb table keeps only in-frame clones and is missing some. This sample has about 400,000 clones, with roughly 90% found just once. Sequencing was carried out using PBMCs or T cells enriched from blood (not recorded which). The receptors were gathered from a woman aged 25-40 years with acute COVID-19. Both conserved end residues are part of each CDR3. The D gene is left open where the match is weak. Size tells how often a clone was seen (once, few, many) or the class of an expanded clone, and some rows leave it out.

>TRBJ1-6|TRBV9|TRBD1|.
TGTGCCAGCAGCGCGTCGACAGGGACTGGTTCACCCCTCCACTTT
CASSASTGTGSPLHF
>TRBJ1-2|TRBV27|TRBD1|.
TGTGCCAGCAGTCCGAGACAGGGGGCGAACTATGGCTACACCTTC
CASSPRQGANYGYTF
>TRBJ2-1|TRBV5-1|TRBD2|.
TGCGCCAGCAGCTTGGATCTAGCGGGAACCTACAATGAGCAGTTCTTC
CASSLDLAGTYNEQFF
>TRBJ1-1|TRBV20-1|.|.
TGCAGTGCTAGTGGACAGCTGAACACTGAAGCTTTCTTT
CSASGQLNTEAFF
>TRBJ1-6|TRBV20-1|TRBD1|.
TGCAGTGCTAGAGATGGGCAGGGGGTCTGCTTT
CSARDGQGVCF
>TRBJ2-3|TRBV5-1|TRBD1|once
TGCGCCAGCAGCTTGGCCGGACAGGGGGGCACAGATACGCAGTATTTT
CASSLAGQGGTDTQYF
>TRBJ2-1|TRBV2|TRBD2|.
TGTGCCAGCAGGCAACTAGCGGGGGCGAGCTCCTACAATGAGCAGTTCTTC
CASRQLAGASSYNEQFF
>TRBJ1-4|TRBV3-1/TRBV3-2|.|.
TGTGCCAGCAGCCAACGGGTCGAGAAGCTGTTTTTT
CASSQRVEKLFF
>TRBJ1-5|TRBV7-2|.|few
TGTGCCAGCAGCTTACGGGGGAGCAATCAGCCCCAGCATTTT
CASSLRGSNQPQHF
>TRBJ1-2|TRBV28|TRBD1|.
TGTGCCAGCAGTTCCCAACAGGGGAAGGAGAACTTTGGCTACACCTTC
CASSSQQGKENFGYTF
>TRBJ1-4|TRBV10-3|TRBD1|once
TGTGCCATCAGTGAGGCAGACAGGGTTGGTGAAAAACTGTTTTTT
CAISEADRVGEKLFF
>TRBJ2-6|TRBV12-5|TRBD1|.
TGTGCTAGTGGCCCACGACAGGGGGCCAGACCCTCTGGGGCCAACGTCCTGACTTTC
CASGPRQGARPSGANVLTF
>TRBJ2-3|TRBV4-1|.|.
TGCGCCAGCAGCCAAGAAAGGGGAACTAGCACAGATACGCAGTATTTT
CASSQERGTSTDTQYF
>TRBJ1-1|TRBV2|.|.
TGTGCCAGCAGTAGCCGAGGGCGGAACACTGAAGCTTTCTTT
CASSSRGRNTEAFF
>TRBJ2-3|TRBV5-6|.|once
TGTGCCAGCAGCTTCAGGGTTTCTAGCACAGATACGCAGTATTTT
CASSFRVSSTDTQYF
>TRBJ2-1|TRBV6-1|TRBD2|.
TGTGCCAGCAGTGAACGTGCTAGCGGGGGGCTTATGAGCTCCTACAATGAGCAGTTCTTC
CASSERASGGLMSSYNEQFF
>TRBJ1-4|TRBV4-1|TRBD1|.
TGCGCCAGCAGCCAACCATCGACAGGGGTTGCTGAAAAACTGTTTTTT
CASSQPSTGVAEKLFF
>TRBJ2-5|TRBV6-5|.|once
TGTGCCAGCAGTTACTCCTTCGGTGAGACCCAGTACTTC
CASSYSFGETQYF
>TRBJ2-7|TRBV18|TRBD1|.
TGTGCCAGCTCACCGGGACAGGGTAGGAACGAGCAGTACTTC
CASSPGQGRNEQYF
>TRBJ2-3|TRBV19|TRBD2|.
TGTGCCAGTAGTATCGGGGGGAACACAGATACGCAGTATTTT
CASSIGGNTDTQYF
>TRBJ1-6|TRBV25-1|.|.
TGTGCCAGCAGTGACCGGGACAACTCCTATAATTCACCCCTCCACTTT
CASSDRDNSYNSPLHF
>TRBJ1-2|TRBV15|.|.
TGTGCCACCAGCAGAGGGGGAGGTGAATTAGCTAACTATGGCTACACCTTC
CATSRGGGELANYGYTF
>TRBJ2-7|TRBV29-1|.|.
TGCAGCGGCGGACAGAAATTGGACAGTGAGCAGTACTTC
CSGGQKLDSEQYF